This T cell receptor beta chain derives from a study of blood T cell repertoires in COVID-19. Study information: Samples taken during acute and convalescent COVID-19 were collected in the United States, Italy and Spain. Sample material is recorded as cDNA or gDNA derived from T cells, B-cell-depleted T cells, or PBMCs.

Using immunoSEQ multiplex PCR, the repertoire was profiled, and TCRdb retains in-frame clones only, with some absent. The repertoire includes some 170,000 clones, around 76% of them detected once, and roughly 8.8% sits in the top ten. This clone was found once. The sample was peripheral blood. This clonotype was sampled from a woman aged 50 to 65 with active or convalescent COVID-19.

DNA of the CDR3: TGCGCCAGCAGCTTGAGGGCCCCGGGACAGGGAACCAATGAGCAGTTCTTC. The encoded protein is CASSLRAPGQGTNEQFF. This chain links TRBV5-1 with TRBJ2-1; 9 nucleotides agree with TRBD1. The length of the CDR3 is 17 residues. CDR1 and CDR2 from the germline V gene are SGHRS and YFSETQ. J gave up 6 bases and V 1 base, and 11 bases lay outside the gene matches.